Listed below are T cell receptor beta chains from one sample, sequenced in a study of blood T cell repertoires in COVID-19. Profiled with immunoSEQ multiplex PCR; TCRdb holds only in-frame clones, not every one. The sample consists of around 100,000 clones, 86% of them appearing once. The sample was peripheral blood. The receptors originated from a man at least 80 years old with acute or convalescent COVID-19. CDR3s include the opening cysteine and the closing phenylalanine or tryptophan. The D gene is left open where the match is weak. Rows give clone size only sometimes, using once, few, many, or a class for an expanded clone.

TRBJ1-5 few TRBV19 - TGTGCCAGTAGTATCCAGGGGAAAAAGGCCAATCAGCCCCAGCATTTT CASSIQGKKANQPQHF
TRBJ2-7 - TRBV27 TRBD2 TGTGCCAGCTCCGGGACTAGCCGCTACGAGCAGTACTTC CASSGTSRYEQYF
TRBJ2-1 - TRBV6-5 TRBD2 TGTGCCAGCAGTTTGGGTAGGGGAGGGAATGAGCAGTTCTTC CASSLGRGGNEQFF
TRBJ2-6 - TRBV28 TRBD1 TGTGCCAGCAGTTTAGGTTGGGGACAGGGACTCTCTGGGGCCAACGTCCTGACTTTC CASSLGWGQGLSGANVLTF
TRBJ2-7 once TRBV28 TRBD2 TGTGCCAGCAGTTACAGACTAGCGGGAGGGCCGGTCGAGCAGTACTTC CASSYRLAGGPVEQYF
TRBJ2-7 - TRBV7-9 TRBD2 TGTGCCAGCAGCATCGGACTAGCGTTCAGCGAGCAGTACTTC CASSIGLAFSEQYF
TRBJ2-2 - TRBV3-1/TRBV3-2 TRBD1 TGTGCCAGCAGCCATTTAACAGGGGGCAGGGGCACCGGGGAGCTGTTTTTT CASSHLTGGRGTGELFF
TRBJ1-2 few TRBV6-2/TRBV6-3 - TGTGCCAGCAGTAAGGACAATGTAAATGGCTACACCTTC CASSKDNVNGYTF
TRBJ2-5 - TRBV6-4 TRBD1 TGTGCCAGCAGTAGAGGACAGGGAGAGACCCAGTACTTC CASSRGQGETQYF
TRBJ2-2 - TRBV7-2 - TGTGCCAGCATCTCAGGGTCGCACACCGGGGAGCTGTTTTTT CASISGSHTGELFF
TRBJ1-6 few TRBV19 TRBD1 TGTGCCAGTAGCACCGGGACAGGGGCCACCTATAATTCACCCCTCCACTTT CASSTGTGATYNSPLHF
TRBJ2-2 - TRBV4-3 - TGCGCCAGCAGCCAAGAGGTGTGGGGGCCTTACACCGGGGAGCTGTTTTTT CASSQEVWGPYTGELFF
TRBJ2-1 - TRBV11-1 TRBD2 TGTGCCAGCAGCCCCCGACTAGCGGGAGGCCTCAATGAGCAGTTCTTC CASSPRLAGGLNEQFF
TRBJ2-2 - TRBV24-1 - TGTGCCACCAGTGACACAGGTTACGCGAACACCGGGGAGCTGTTTTTT CATSDTGYANTGELFF